Following are 24 T cell receptor beta chains from one sample sequenced in a study of cytomegalovirus exposure and HLA in healthy donors. Measured with immunoSEQ multiplex PCR; TCRdb has only the in-frame clones, and not every one. The sample lists 170,000 or so clones, around 81% occurring once. Sequencing was carried out using PBMCs. The origin of the receptors is a woman younger than 30 in good health and CMV-seropositive.

This chain connects TRBV6-5 to TRBJ2-3, with TRBD2 as a possible D gene (7 bases). Germline CDR1 and CDR2: MNHEY and SVGAGI. V shed 2 bases and J shed 6 bases, with 15 bases lying between them. This CDR3 has 15 residues. The CDR3 here is CASSYEGGERDTQYF. CDR3 DNA sequence: TGTGCCAGCAGTTACGAGGGGGGGGAGAGGGATACGCAGTATTTT.

This clone was picked up a small number of times. J is TRBJ2-7 and V is TRBV21-1; whether TRBD2, the table's D call, matches the DNA was not checked. TRBV21-1 is recorded as a pseudogene. This CDR3 has 14 amino acids. The DNA of the CDR3 is TGTGCCAGCAGCAAAGGCAGAGGGAGGTACGAGCAGTACTTC. Translating it yields CASSKGRGRYEQYF.

The V gene is TRBV7-8, the J gene TRBJ1-2; 9 nucleotides line up with TRBD1. The CDR3 runs to 17 residues. The germline CDR1 and CDR2 sequences are SGHVS and FQNEAQ. V trimming: 4 bases; J trimming: 4 bases; junction bases outside the gene matches: 13. Here the CDR3 reads CASSYNRGLFIVYGYTF. CDR3 nucleotides: TGTGCCAGCAGCTACAACAGGGGGCTTTTTATCGTCTATGGCTACACCTTC.

Here the CDR3 DNA reads TGTGCCAGCAGCCCCTCCGGGACAGGCTATGGCTACACCTTC. Amino acid sequence: CASSPSGTGYGYTF. The V gene is TRBV27, the J gene TRBJ1-2, with TRBD1 matching over 8 bases. CDR3 length equals 14 residues. The V and J ends lost 6 bases and 4 bases, in that order; junction bases with no gene match: 7. In germline, CDR1 is MNHEY, CDR2 SMNVEV (reference sequence).

This clone was counted only a few times. The chain has TRBV6-5 and TRBJ1-1; 11 bases match TRBD1. The germline V gene has CDR1 MNHEY and CDR2 SVGAGI. The CDR3 loop spans 15 amino acids. The V gene end was trimmed by 0 bases and the J gene end by 6 bases; junction bases not matched to a gene: 3. The CDR3 protein is CASSYSGQGASEAFF. The DNA for the CDR3 is TGTGCCAGCAGTTACTCCGGACAGGGGGCCTCTGAAGCTTTCTTT.

This clone was detected once. V is TRBV11-1 and J is TRBJ2-7; 12 bases map to TRBD2. The germline gives CDR1 SGHAT, CDR2 FQDESV (reference sequence). V shed 4 bases, J shed 2 bases, and the junction held 9 bases outside the gene matches. The CDR3 is made up of 17 amino acids. Here the CDR3 reads CASSSTSGGPHAYEQYF. The CDR3 nucleotides are TGTGCCAGCAGCTCCACTAGCGGGGGGCCCCACGCCTACGAGCAGTACTTC.

The rearrangement joins TRBV7-2 to TRBJ2-1; 9 bases align to TRBD2. V lost 0 bases and J lost 3; bases outside the gene matches: 3. CDR1 is SGHTA, CDR2 FQGNSA, per germline. The CDR3 contains 16 residues. The CDR3 protein is CASSLASSGIYNEQFF. In DNA form, the CDR3 reads TGTGCCAGCAGCTTAGCATCTAGCGGGATCTACAATGAGCAGTTCTTC.

This clone has a handful of counts. The chain links TRBV15 to TRBJ1-2; 7 bases line up with TRBD1. Per the germline V gene, CDR1 is LNHNV and CDR2 is YYDKDF (reference sequence). The ends lost 0 bases at V and 5 bases at J; junction bases unmatched: 3. The CDR3 consists of 14 residues. The CDR3 loop reads CATSRDKGAYGYTF. DNA for the CDR3: TGTGCCACCAGCAGAGATAAGGGGGCGTATGGCTACACCTTC.

The chain joins TRBV28 to TRBJ1-6; no firm D call. The V gene's germline CDR1 is MDHEN and CDR2 SYDVKM. The CDR3 is 13 amino acids. V lost 6 bases and J 5 bases, leaving 8 bases between the germline ends. Here the CDR3 reads CASSPLNNSPLHF. CDR3 sequence (DNA): TGTGCCAGCAGCCCCCTAAATAATTCACCCCTCCACTTT.

This chain connects TRBV11-2 to TRBJ1-3; no definite D call. CDR1 is SGHAT, CDR2 FQNNGV, per germline. The V end was cut by 6 bases, the J end by 0 bases, with 12 bases between. The CDR3 has 15 amino acids. CDR3 nucleotides: TGTGCCAGCAGTCGTGTCTCTAGCTCTGGAAACACCATATATTTT. Protein sequence: CASSRVSSSGNTIYF. The complete variable domain, with remaining parts taken from reference TRBV11-2 and TRBJ1-3, reads EAGVAQSPRYKIIEKRQSVAFWCNPISGHATLYWYQQILGQGPKLLIQFQNNGVVDDSQLPKDRFSAERLKGVDSTLKIQPAKLEDSAVYLCASSRVSSSGNTIYFGEGSWLTVV.

The chain uses TRBV11-2 and TRBJ1-2; tentatively, D is TRBD1 (6 bases). The germline V gene encodes CDR1 SGHAT and CDR2 FQNNGV. The CDR3 extends over 13 amino acids. V lost 5 bases and J 8 bases, leaving 15 bases between the germline ends. CDR3 sequence: CASSPHREGGYTF. The CDR3 DNA follows: TGTGCCAGCAGCCCCCACAGGGAGGGAGGCTACACCTTC.

The V and J genes are TRBV6-1 and TRBJ2-7; TRBD1 matches at 8 bases. V dropped 3 bases and J dropped 3; count of bases not matched to a gene: 4. The length of the CDR3 is 14 residues. In germline, CDR1 is MNHNS, CDR2 SASEGT. This CDR3 is CASSDGGQVYEQYF. The CDR3 coding sequence is TGTGCCAGCAGTGATGGGGGACAGGTCTACGAGCAGTACTTC.

The chain employs TRBV11-3 and TRBJ2-3, with TRBD2 as a possible D gene (6 bases). This CDR3 is 17 amino acids long. Germline loops: CDR1 SGHNT, CDR2 YENEEA. V was pared by 4 bases and J by 6 bases, with 23 bases between. CDR3 DNA sequence: TGTGCCAGCAGCTCAAATAGACGGGGGTACCCCTCGGATACGCAGTATTTT. Translating it yields CASSSNRRGYPSDTQYF.

In this sample, this clone turned up many times. J is TRBJ1-2 and V is TRBV4-3; 8 nucleotides match TRBD1. This CDR3 is built from 14 residues. V was clipped by 3 bases and J by 7 bases; unmatched bases: 7. The germline gives CDR1 LGHNA, CDR2 YSLEER. The CDR3 loop is CASSQMQGAGGYTF. The CDR3 nucleotides read TGCGCCAGCAGCCAGATGCAGGGGGCAGGTGGCTACACCTTC.

This clone was detected only once. The V and J genes are TRBV7-2 and TRBJ2-3; 8 bases line up with TRBD2. V trimming: 5 bases; J trimming: 7 bases; junction bases outside the gene matches: 17. Germline lookup yields CDR1 SGHTA and CDR2 FQGNSA. The CDR3 contains 17 residues. The CDR3 DNA follows: TGTGCCAGCAGCCAAGGCGGGGCGGGGGGTGCTTTGAATACGCAGTATTTT. Translating gives CASSQGGAGGALNTQYF.

The V call is TRBV6-6, the J call TRBJ2-1, with D possibly being TRBD1 (5 bases). V was pared by 6 bases and J by 9 bases, with 15 bases between. Looked up from germline, CDR1 is MNHNY and CDR2 is SVGAGI (reference sequence). The CDR3 totals 13 residues. CDR3 amino acids: CASSLLGQGEQFF. The CDR3 nucleotides are TGTGCCAGCAGCCTCCTGGGGCAGGGTGAGCAGTTCTTC.

The chain employs TRBV29-1 and TRBJ2-3; D may be TRBD1 (6 bases). In germline, CDR1 is SQVTM, CDR2 ANQGSEA. The length of the CDR3 is 11 residues. CDR3 sequence (DNA): TGCGCAGGGGCGAGCGCAGATACGCAGTATTTT. Protein: CAGASADTQYF.

V is TRBV7-6 and J is TRBJ2-7; 8 bases are shared with TRBD1. J lost 4 bases, V lost 5 bases, and 1 base had no gene match. The CDR3 extends over 12 amino acids. The germline V gene encodes CDR1 SGHVS and CDR2 FNYEAQ. The CDR3 reads CASSRQGYEQYF. DNA of the CDR3: TGTGCCAGCAGCAGACAGGGGTACGAGCAGTACTTC.

The chain links TRBV14 to TRBJ2-5; tentative D call: TRBD1 (6 bases). The V end was cut by 3 bases, the J end by 2 bases, with 13 bases between. There are 15 residues in the CDR3. Germline lookup yields CDR1 SGHDN and CDR2 FVKESK. The CDR3 nucleotides read TGTGCCAGCAGCCAGGCAGACAGGTGGCAAGAGACCCAGTACTTC. Translating it yields CASSQADRWQETQYF.

This chain uses TRBV2 with TRBJ2-2; D not resolved. Germline V gene sequence: CDR1 SNHLY, CDR2 FYNNEI. The V end lost 5 bases, the J end lost 0 bases, and 10 bases lay between the germline ends. This CDR3 is 15 amino acids long. The CDR3 is CASSSLPTNTGELFF. DNA for the CDR3: TGTGCCAGCAGTTCCCTACCCACGAACACCGGGGAGCTGTTTTTT.

The CDR3 is CASSNGGGGYGYTF. CDR3 sequence (DNA): TGCGCCAGCAGCAATGGAGGGGGCGGTTATGGCTACACCTTC. The chain combines TRBV5-1 with TRBJ1-2; TRBD1 matches 7 bases. Germline loops: CDR1 SGHRS, CDR2 YFSETQ. After removal of 4 bases from V and 5 bases from J, the junction contained 8 bases not matched to a gene. This CDR3 is built from 14 residues.

This chain joins TRBV19 and TRBJ1-2; D might be TRBD1 (6 bases). Deletions cut 2 bases from V and 4 bases from J, with 17 bases between. Germline values: CDR1 LNHDA, CDR2 SQIVND (reference sequence). The CDR3 loop spans 16 amino acids. Here the CDR3 DNA reads TGTGCCAGTAGTATATTGGCAGGGGCGCCTGGCTATGGCTACACCTTC. Residues: CASSILAGAPGYGYTF.

CDR3 protein: CASSPTGSTDTQYF. For the CDR3, the DNA is TGTGCCAGCAGCCCAACAGGGTCCACAGATACGCAGTATTTT. The chain joins TRBV7-7 to TRBJ2-3; a possible D gene is TRBD1 (6 bases). The CDR3 extends over 14 amino acids. Trimming removed 5 bases at V and 2 bases at J, with 11 bases between. Looked up from germline, CDR1 is SSHAT and CDR2 is FNYEAQ (reference sequence).

The chain has TRBV2 and TRBJ2-1, with TRBD1 matching over 8 bases. The CDR3 is made up of 15 amino acids. V gave up 6 bases and J gave up 9 bases; unmatched junction bases: 13. Germline V lookup: CDR1 SNHLY, CDR2 FYNNEI. The CDR3, as DNA: TGTGCCAGCAGCCAAGGGTCGGGACAGGCACTTGAGCAGTTCTTC. Translating gives CASSQGSGQALEQFF.